This passage covers 2 T cell receptor beta chains from one sample sequenced in a study of blood T cells in healthy people across ages. It was with a sample-barcoded 5' primer and a J-beta primer mix that a second PCR of roughly 7 to 12 cycles was run. TCRdb analysed the 5' RACE reads with MiXCR anew, one entry per CDR3 protein. Here the sample spans 500,000 to 700,000 distinct CDR3 sequences, approximately 30% being singletons. Sequencing was performed on blood. The receptor source for this set is a woman older than 75 in good health.

The rearrangement links TRBV20-1 to TRBJ2-7; 7 nucleotides agree with TRBD2. CDR3 length: 14 residues. Germline V gene data show CDR1 as DFQATT and CDR2 as SNEGSKA (reference sequence). The V segment lost 1 base and the J segment 1 base; nucleotides outside the gene matches: 4. The CDR3 region has the DNA TGCAGTGCTAGAGCGGGGGGAGGGTCCTACGAGCAGTACTTC. It codes for CSARAGGGSYEQYF.

This clonotype was observed many times. The rearrangement links TRBV6-2 or TRBV6-3 to TRBJ2-6, with a tentative D call TRBD1 (5 bases). V shed 6 bases and J shed 2 bases, with 14 bases lying between them. The CDR3 runs 16 residues. CDR1 and CDR2 (germline): MNHEY, SVGEGT. Here the CDR3 reads CASSPRNRPGANVLTF. CDR3 nucleotide sequence: TGTGCCAGCAGCCCCCGTAACAGGCCTGGGGCCAACGTCCTGACTTTC.